This T cell receptor beta chain derives from a study of shared clonotypes between healthy human individuals. The study, taken as a whole, reports: Rarefaction curves obtained for sorted subsets showed sequencing incomplete despite large depth. As a rule, naive subsets had a larger estimated richness than memory subsets. The sharing of approximately 4.6% of naive CD4 clonotypes was seen across a handful of donors.

Assay used: immunoSEQ multiplex PCR; TCRdb lists only in-frame clones, some missing. This sample has under 2,000,000 clones, with about 95% found just once. Comment on this clone: Its antigen remains unknown.

Per the germline V gene, CDR1 is LGHNA and CDR2 is YSLEER. This CDR3 comprises 17 residues. V dropped 1 base and J dropped 8; count of bases not matched to a gene: 10. Naive CD8 populations comprised CD45RO-negative cells positively selected for CCR7, excluding terminally differentiated effector memory CD45RA+ cells. The receptor was derived from a man in his late teens or twenties in good health. Sequencing input: naive CD8+ T cells sorted from blood. V usage is TRBV4-3 and J usage is TRBJ1-4; TRBD1 matches at 10 bases. CDR3: CASSQVLGDRGREKLFF. CDR3 sequence (DNA): TGCGCCAGCAGCCAAGTTCTCGGGGACAGGGGACGAGAAAAACTGTTTTTT.